The present T cell receptor beta chain was sequenced within a study of T-cell memory formation after mild COVID-19. General study points: Clones that contracted clustered mainly in CM and EM if CD4+ and in EMRA if CD8+. Clones contracting day 15 to 85 were balanced CD4/CD8; later expanders leaned CD4+. The pre-infection memory compartment contained some responding clones, suggesting cross-reactive memory joined.

A remark on this clonotype: Its target is not known.

This CDR3 contains 15 residues. Germline values: CDR1 SGHNT, CDR2 YYREEE (reference sequence). The J segment lost 1 base and the V segment lost 2 bases, leaving 3 bases of the junction unmatched. 5'RACE, which relied on constant-segment primers, yielded TCR alpha and TCR beta cDNA libraries carrying sample barcodes and UMIs. TCRdb used MiXCR to reprocess the 5' RACE reads, holding one entry per CDR3 protein. The sample shows 450,000 to 650,000 distinct CDR3 sequences, approximately 19% of them seen only once. The receptor's source is an adult woman who had mild COVID-19 (a few samples of this study predate the infection). Cell type and time point are not known. The sample taken for sequencing was PBMCs or a T cell subset sorted from them (not recorded which). The chain couples TRBV5-4 to TRBJ2-3; the match to TRBD2 covers 8 bases. For the CDR3, the DNA is TGTGCCAGCAGCTTTCGGGAGGGAGGCACAGATACGCAGTATTTT. Protein sequence: CASSFREGGTDTQYF.